This T cell receptor beta chain comes out of a study of blood T cells in healthy people across ages. V gave up 0 bases and J gave up 6 bases, with 11 bases separating them. This CDR3 spans 14 amino acids. In germline, CDR1 is SGHTA, CDR2 FQGTGA. Ranging in age from roughly 6 to 100, the donors were healthy Caucasian individuals from Russia. The use of a sample-barcoded 5' primer and a J-beta primer mix characterized a second PCR of roughly 7 to 11 cycles. Through a template-switch adaptor with 12 random nucleotides, each cDNA molecule received a tag. TCRdb called the 5' RACE reads again in MiXCR, with one record for every CDR3 protein. The table shows over 600,000 distinct CDR3 sequences, with roughly 21% occurring only once.

What was sequenced was blood. The origin of this receptor is a man between 65 and 80 years old in good health. The chain is built from TRBV7-3 and TRBJ2-5; D ambiguous. This CDR3 is CASSLTFSSKTQYF. CDR3 DNA: TGTGCCAGCAGCTTAACGTTTAGTAGCAAGACCCAGTACTTC. Combining the CDR3 with reference TRBV7-3 and TRBJ2-5 gives the whole variable domain GAGVSQTPSNKVTEKGKYVELRCDPISGHTALYWYRQSLGQGPEFLIYFQGTGAADDSGLPNDRFFAVRPEGSVSTLKIQRTERGDSAVYLCASSLTFSSKTQYFGPGTRLLVL.